The rows below give T cell receptor beta chains drawn from one sample of a study of blood T cell repertoires in COVID-19. Clones were sequenced by immunoSEQ multiplex PCR, and TCRdb holds only the in-frame ones, with some missing. The table has 130,000 to 150,000 clones, around 83% seen once; the top ten hold roughly 2.7%. The sequenced sample was peripheral blood. These receptors were collected from a human donor with acute or convalescent COVID-19. The donor label of this sample is uncertain. Each CDR3 is given with its conserved first and last residue. A D gene is named only where the DNA matches it firmly. Not all rows give a size; the values are once, few, many and, for expanded clones, a class.

>TRBD1|TRBV11-2|many|TRBJ2-3
TGTGCCAGCAGCTTGAACGGTGGACAGGTAGCTAGCACAGATACGCAGTATTTT
CASSLNGGQVASTDTQYF
>.|TRBV5-5|.|TRBJ1-6
TGTGCCAGCAGCTTGGAGGGTGAACAGGATTCACCCCTCCACTTT
CASSLEGEQDSPLHF
>TRBD1|TRBV7-2|few|TRBJ1-1
TGTGCCAGCAGCCCTGGACAGGGCGCTTTCTTT
CASSPGQGAFF
>.|TRBV5-4|.|TRBJ1-1
TGTGCCAGCAGCTCGCCTCAGGGGAGGAACACTGAAGCTTTCTTT
CASSSPQGRNTEAFF
>.|TRBV9|few|TRBJ1-1
TGTGCCAGCAGCGGCCATACAGGGAGCACTGAAGCTTTCTTT
CASSGHTGSTEAFF
>TRBD1|TRBV11-3|.|TRBJ2-5
TGTGCCAGCAGCTACCAGGGACAGGGCGAAGAGACCCAGTACTTC
CASSYQGQGEETQYF
>.|TRBV19|.|TRBJ2-7
TGTGCCAGTAGTATTGACAGCTTCTACGAGCAGTACTTC
CASSIDSFYEQYF
>.|TRBV6-5|.|TRBJ1-2
TGTGCCAGCAGTCGGGGGAACTATGGCTACACCTTC
CASSRGNYGYTF
>.|TRBV5-6|.|TRBJ2-3
TGTGCCAGCAGCTTGGCCTGGCTAGCGCCCACAGATACGCAGTATTTT
CASSLAWLAPTDTQYF
>TRBD2|TRBV7-9|.|TRBJ2-1
TGTGCCAGCAGCGTGACTAGCGGGAGCTCCTACAATGAGCAGTTCTTC
CASSVTSGSSYNEQFF
>TRBD2|TRBV7-8|once|TRBJ2-3
TGTGCCAGCAGCCCCAGCGGGGCCCCTAGCACAGATACGCAGTATTTT
CASSPSGAPSTDTQYF
>TRBD1|TRBV18|.|TRBJ1-1
TGTGCCAGCTCATTCGGGACAGGGGAAGGGGAAGCTTTCTTT
CASSFGTGEGEAFF
>.|TRBV24-1|.|TRBJ2-3
TGTGCCACCAGTTGGACAAAAGGCGTGGCAGATACGCAGTATTTT
CATSWTKGVADTQYF
>.|TRBV19|.|TRBJ2-6
TGTGCCAGTAGTATCAGGCAGGGCCCTGGGGCCAACGTCCTGACTTTC
CASSIRQGPGANVLTF
>TRBD1|TRBV20-1|.|TRBJ1-5
TGCAGTGCTAGTCACACAGGGGGCCCAGTTAGGCCCCAGCATTTT
CSASHTGGPVRPQHF